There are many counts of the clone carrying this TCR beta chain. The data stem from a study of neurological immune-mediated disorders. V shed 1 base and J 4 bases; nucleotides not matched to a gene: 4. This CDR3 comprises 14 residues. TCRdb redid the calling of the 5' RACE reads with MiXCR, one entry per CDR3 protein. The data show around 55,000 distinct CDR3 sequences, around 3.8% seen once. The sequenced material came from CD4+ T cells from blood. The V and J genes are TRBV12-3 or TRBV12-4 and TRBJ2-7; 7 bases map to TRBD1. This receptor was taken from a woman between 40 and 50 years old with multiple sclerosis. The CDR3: CASSLGQGFYEQYF. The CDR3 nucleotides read TGTGCCAGCAGTTTAGGACAGGGTTTTTACGAGCAGTACTTC.